This passage covers 26 T cell receptor beta chains from one sample sequenced in a study of T cell responses to AZD1222 COVID-19 vaccine. TCRdb's copy holds only in-frame clones and misses some; the assay was immunoSEQ multiplex PCR. The sample gives about 97,000 clones, 85% to 90% of which show up once; over 6.5% is in the top ten. The sequences come from peripheral blood, collected on day 0 of AZD1222 vaccination. The source is an adult in good health.

Here the CDR3 DNA reads TGTGCCAGCAGGCCGGGGGGCCCCTACGAGCAGTACTTC. It specifies CASRPGGPYEQYF. This rearrangement joins TRBV28 to TRBJ2-7, with a possible D match to TRBD2 (7 bases). CDR1 is MDHEN, CDR2 SYDVKM, per germline. V was clipped by 6 bases and J by 2 bases, with 11 bases between them. CDR3 length: 13 amino acids. The full variable domain, with the rest looked up from reference TRBV28 and TRBJ2-7, is DVKVTQSSRYLVKRTGEKVFLECVQDMDHENMFWYRQDPGLGLRLIYFSYDVKMKEKGDIPEGYSVSREKKERFSLILESASTNQTSMYLCASRPGGPYEQYFGPGTRLTVT.

The chain recombines TRBV5-1 with TRBJ1-2, with unresolved D. With 0 bases removed from V and 4 bases from J, the gap between germline ends came to 7 bases. Germline V CDR1 and CDR2: SGHRS, YFSETQ. The CDR3 contains 13 residues. CDR3 residues: CASSLDQSYGYTF. The CDR3 DNA is TGCGCCAGCAGCTTGGATCAGAGCTATGGCTACACCTTC.

The rearrangement links TRBV3-1 (or the pseudogene TRBV3-2) to TRBJ1-2; a weak D match, TRBD1 (6 bases). Trimming pared 4 bases from V and 7 bases from J, leaving 16 bases between. The CDR3 covers 14 residues. Germline values: CDR1 LGHDT, CDR2 YNNKEL (reference sequence). DNA for the CDR3: TGTGCCAGCAGCCGAGCCCACACAGGGAGTGGCTACACCTTC. Translation: CASSRAHTGSGYTF.

Concerning this clone: Additional DNA sequences in this sample encode the identical CDR3. This chain links TRBV5-1 with TRBJ1-5; a weak D match, TRBD1 (5 bases). The germline V gene has CDR1 SGHRS and CDR2 YFSETQ. V was shortened by 0 bases and J by 6 bases, with 7 bases between the two germline ends. The CDR3 runs 13 residues. Written as DNA, the CDR3 is TGCGCCAGCAGCTTGGAGGGGAGTCAGCCCCAGCATTTT. It specifies CASSLEGSQPQHF. Full variable domain (outside the CDR3, taken from reference TRBV5-1 and TRBJ1-5): KAGVTQTPRYLIKTRGQQVTLSCSPISGHRSVSWYQQTPGQGLQFLFEYFSETQRNKGNFPGRFSGRQFSNSRSEMNVSTLELGDSALYLCASSLEGSQPQHFGDGTRLSIL.

The chain employs TRBV5-1 and TRBJ1-2; D might be TRBD1 (6 bases). The CDR3 is made up of 14 amino acids. Trimming left V 4 bases short and J 3 bases short, with 13 bases between. The germline CDR1 and CDR2 sequences are SGHRS and YFSETQ. The CDR3 region has the DNA TGCGCCAGCAGCCTAACCTCAGGGGACTATGGCTACACCTTC. Its protein product is CASSLTSGDYGYTF.

CDR3 bases: TGTGCCAGCAGTTCACAGCGGGAGTTCACCCACGAGCAGTACTTC. Translated, it gives CASSSQREFTHEQYF. The chain combines TRBV6-6 with TRBJ2-7; 8 nucleotides align to TRBD2. CDR3 length: 15 amino acids. With 4 bases clipped from V and 5 bases from J, the junction kept 10 bases outside the gene matches. CDR1 is MNHNY and CDR2 is SVGAGI in the germline V gene (reference sequence).

The rearrangement uses TRBV5-1 and TRBJ2-7, with 9 bases matching TRBD1. Unmatched junction bases numbered 7, after V lost 7 bases and J lost 5 bases. CDR3 length equals 13 residues. CDR1 and CDR2 (germline): SGHRS, YFSETQ. The CDR3 loop reads CASGGQGVDEQYF. CDR3 sequence (DNA): TGCGCCAGCGGGGGACAGGGTGTGGACGAGCAGTACTTC.

This chain uses TRBV28 with TRBJ1-2, with 7 bases matching TRBD1. V lost 6 bases and J lost 4; bases outside the gene matches: 11. CDR3 length equals 15 residues. In germline, CDR1 is MDHEN, CDR2 SYDVKM. The CDR3 DNA sequence: TGTGCCAGCAGGCGTTACAGGGGTATGATCTATGGCTACACCTTC. Residues: CASRRYRGMIYGYTF.

The J gene is TRBJ2-3, the V gene TRBV7-3, with 8 bases that match TRBD1. This CDR3 has 13 amino acids. Per germline, CDR1 SGHTA and CDR2 FQGTGA. After removal of 3 bases from V and 5 bases from J, the junction contained 1 base not matched to a gene. CDR3 amino acids: CASSFRGRDTQYF. CDR3 in DNA: TGTGCCAGCAGCTTCAGGGGGCGAGATACGCAGTATTTT.

In its sample, this clone was seen once. J is TRBJ1-5 and V is TRBV6-5; D ambiguous. The germline V gene encodes CDR1 MNHEY and CDR2 SVGAGI. CDR3 length: 13 amino acids. The V end was cut by 6 bases, the J end by 1 base, with 7 bases between. The CDR3 here is CASSGASNQPQHF. DNA for the CDR3: TGTGCCAGCAGCGGAGCAAGCAATCAGCCCCAGCATTTT.

The rearrangement uses TRBV18 and TRBJ2-5; TRBD2 might be the D (7 bases). CDR1 KGHSH and CDR2 LQKENI come from the germline V gene. This CDR3 is 14 amino acids long. Trimming pared 4 bases from V and 5 bases from J, leaving 14 bases between. As DNA, the CDR3 is TGTGCCAGCTCACAACAGGGAGGGCAGGAGACCCAGTACTTC. It specifies CASSQQGGQETQYF.

CDR3 sequence: CASSPPGAGGMSYNEQFF. The CDR3 DNA reads as TGTGCCAGCTCACCACCGGGGGCGGGCGGGATGTCCTACAATGAGCAGTTCTTC. The J gene is TRBJ2-1, the V gene TRBV18, with D tentatively TRBD1 or TRBD2 (6 bases each). This CDR3 contains 18 residues. Trimming took off 0 bases at V and 1 base at J, with 16 bases between the two ends. Germline lookup yields CDR1 KGHSH and CDR2 LQKENI.

The chain employs TRBV6-1 and TRBJ2-3; D is unresolved. CDR1 is MNHNS and CDR2 is SASEGT in the germline V gene. This CDR3 is 13 amino acids long. Trimming left V 3 bases short and J 5 bases short, with 9 bases between. CDR3 sequence (DNA): TGTGCCAGCAGTGATCCTGTACAAGATACGCAGTATTTT. As protein: CASSDPVQDTQYF.

The genes are TRBV6-5 and TRBJ1-2; D gene ambiguous. Trimming stripped 0 bases from V and 7 bases from J, with 12 bases between. Germline V gives CDR1 MNHEY, CDR2 SVGAGI. The CDR3 spans 14 residues. The CDR3 region has the DNA TGTGCCAGCAGTTACTCGGGGAATATGGGTGGCTACACCTTC. Protein: CASSYSGNMGGYTF.

V and J are TRBV3-1 (or the pseudogene TRBV3-2) and TRBJ2-1; 11 nucleotides match TRBD2. CDR1 and CDR2 (germline): LGHDT, YNNKEL (reference sequence). The CDR3 runs 16 residues. Trimming took 4 bases from V and 2 from J; bases not matched to a gene: 4. CDR3 protein: CASSPLAGGAYNEQFF. The CDR3 DNA reads TGTGCCAGCAGCCCCTTAGCGGGAGGGGCCTACAATGAGCAGTTCTTC.

This chain links TRBV5-1 with TRBJ2-1; D might be TRBD1 or TRBD2, each matching 6 bases. Trimming stripped 5 bases from V and 8 bases from J, with 14 bases between. Germline values: CDR1 SGHRS, CDR2 YFSETQ. The CDR3 is 13 residues long. The CDR3 nucleotides read TGCGCCAGCAGGCAGGGGACTTCGCATGAGCAGTTCTTC. This sequence encodes CASRQGTSHEQFF.

The chain joins TRBV4-2 to TRBJ2-2; D possibly matches TRBD1 or TRBD2 (6 bases each). Between the trimmed V and J ends, which lost 0 bases and 6 bases, there was a span of 14 bases. This CDR3 has 16 amino acids. Germline loops: CDR1 LGHNA, CDR2 YNFKEQ. The CDR3 nucleotides are TGTGCCAGCAGCCAAGATCACCGGGGGCGTGCCGGGGAGCTGTTTTTT. Its translation: CASSQDHRGRAGELFF.

The chain combines TRBV27 with TRBJ2-7; 7 bases are a match to TRBD2. This CDR3 is built from 17 residues. Germline CDR1 reads MNHEY; CDR2 reads SMNVEV (reference sequence). After removal of 3 bases from V and 4 bases from J, the junction contained 15 bases not matched to a gene. The CDR3 region has the DNA TGTGCCAGCAGTTTCATGCATCGTCGAGGGAGGGGATACGAGCAGTACTTC. Translating gives CASSFMHRRGRGYEQYF.

The chain links TRBV15 to TRBJ1-5, with D tentatively TRBD1 (5 bases). Per germline, CDR1 LNHNV and CDR2 YYDKDF (reference sequence). This CDR3 spans 17 amino acids. V lost 2 bases and J lost 0, with 14 bases in between. The CDR3 loop reads CATSRPSTDYSNQPQHF. The CDR3 nucleotides are TGTGCCACCAGCAGACCATCGACAGACTATAGCAATCAGCCCCAGCATTTT.

DNA of the CDR3: TGTGCCAGCAGCAAATCACCGGGACTAGTCAATGAGCAGTTCTTC. Its protein is CASSKSPGLVNEQFF. The chain joins TRBV21-1 to TRBJ2-1; the table calls TRBD2, which could not be checked here. TRBV21-1 is designated a pseudogene. This CDR3 has 15 residues.

V is TRBV6-2 or TRBV6-3 and J is TRBJ2-1; perhaps D is TRBD1 or TRBD2 (5 bases each). V lost 2 bases, J lost 2 bases, and 7 bases lay in between. Germline V gene sequence: CDR1 MNHEY, CDR2 SVGEGT. The CDR3 covers 14 residues. DNA for the CDR3: TGTGCCAGCAGTTACCGGGACCCCTACAATGAGCAGTTCTTC. It specifies CASSYRDPYNEQFF.

With regard to this clone: The same CDR3 can be traced to other DNA sequences in this sample. The V and J genes are TRBV6-5 and TRBJ1-2, with D perhaps matching TRBD1 (5 bases). Germline CDR1 reads MNHEY; CDR2 reads SVGAGI. The V gene lost 0 bases and the J gene lost 3 bases, with 11 bases spanning the gap. The CDR3 spans 15 residues. For the CDR3, the DNA is TGTGCCAGCAGTTACTCGATCGGGGGGTACTATGGCTACACCTTC. It translates to CASSYSIGGYYGYTF.

V gene TRBV2 combines with J gene TRBJ1-1; no clear D. In germline, CDR1 is SNHLY, CDR2 FYNNEI. V was shortened by 5 bases and J by 3 bases, with 16 bases between the two germline ends. The CDR3 consists of 15 residues. CDR3: CASSPPIVPDTEAFF. CDR3 DNA sequence: TGTGCCAGCAGTCCTCCCATCGTCCCGGACACTGAAGCTTTCTTT.

This chain connects TRBV28 to TRBJ1-6, with D possibly being TRBD1 (6 bases). Germline CDR1 reads MDHEN; CDR2 reads SYDVKM. Trimming left V 5 bases short and J 0 bases short, with 17 bases between. The CDR3 runs to 18 residues. For the CDR3, the DNA is TGTGCCAGCAGTGTTCAGGGGTCAATGAGCTCCTATAATTCACCCCTCCACTTT. Residues: CASSVQGSMSSYNSPLHF.

V and J are TRBV19 and TRBJ1-6, with TRBD1 matching 8 bases. The CDR3 runs 16 residues. The V and J ends lost 7 bases and 7 bases, in that order; junction bases with no gene match: 12. In germline, CDR1 is LNHDA, CDR2 SQIVND (reference sequence). The CDR3 nucleotides read TGTGCCAGTATAAGAACAGGGGGATCGGAGAATTCACCCCTCCACTTT. Its translation is CASIRTGGSENSPLHF.

The J gene is TRBJ1-2, the V gene TRBV5-1; TRBD1 might be the D (5 bases). CDR3 length: 13 amino acids. In germline, CDR1 is SGHRS, CDR2 YFSETQ. The V end was cut by 4 bases, the J end by 8 bases, with 15 bases between. CDR3 sequence (DNA): TGCGCCAGCAGCGACGATTTAGGGGCGGGCTACACCTTC. Amino acids: CASSDDLGAGYTF. Complete variable domain (other parts from reference TRBV5-1 and TRBJ1-2): KAGVTQTPRYLIKTRGQQVTLSCSPISGHRSVSWYQQTPGQGLQFLFEYFSETQRNKGNFPGRFSGRQFSNSRSEMNVSTLELGDSALYLCASSDDLGAGYTFGSGTRLTVV.